This is a list of T cell receptor beta chains from one sample in a study of STAT3 mutations in large granular lymphocyte leukemia. The method was immunoSEQ multiplex PCR; TCRdb's version includes in-frame clones alone and lacks a portion of them. The sample has about 42,000 clones, about three quarters seen once. The material sequenced was PBMCs. These receptor sequences come from a human donor with T large granular lymphocyte leukemia. Some clones in this sample may be carry-over from other donors' samples. CDR3s include the opening cysteine and the closing phenylalanine or tryptophan. D genes are given only for firm matches. Rows give clone size only sometimes, using once, few, many, or a class for an expanded clone.

v_call	j_call	d_call	clone_size	cdr3_nt	cdr3_aa
TRBV25-1	TRBJ2-7	NA	NA	TGTGCCAGCAGTCTGGGGTTCTCCTACGAGCAGTACTTC	CASSLGFSYEQYF
TRBV6-1	TRBJ2-2	NA	NA	TGTGCCAGCAGTGAAGGACAGGCTGGGGAGCTGTTTTTT	CASSEGQAGELFF
TRBV28	TRBJ2-3	NA	once	TGTGCCAGCAGTTTTTCACCATGGGATACGCAGTATTTT	CASSFSPWDTQYF
TRBV5-1	TRBJ1-2	NA	NA	TGCGCCAGCAGCGCGGGGGGACCGAGCGGCTATGGCTACACCTTC	CASSAGGPSGYGYTF
TRBV4-1	TRBJ1-6	TRBD1	NA	TGCGCCAGCAGCCAAGGACAGGGGGGGGATTCACCCCTCCACTTT	CASSQGQGGDSPLHF
TRBV18	TRBJ2-7	TRBD1	NA	TGTGCCAGCTACGAAAGCGACAGGGCTAAGCAGTACTTC	CASYESDRAKQYF
TRBV6-1	TRBJ1-2	NA	NA	TGTGCCAGCAAAGGGGAGGCTAACTATGGCTACACCTTC	CASKGEANYGYTF
TRBV14	TRBJ1-3	NA	NA	TGTGCCAGCAGCCAAGGAAGAAGAGGGGCCGGAAACACCATATATTTT	CASSQGRRGAGNTIYF
TRBV7-9	TRBJ1-2	TRBD1	NA	TGTGCCAGCAGCCCGGGACAGGGGGCGGGTGGCTACACCTTC	CASSPGQGAGGYTF
TRBV18	TRBJ1-4	NA	NA	TGTGCCAGCTCACAGGTGGTCAGGGACGAAAAACTGTTTTTT	CASSQVVRDEKLFF
TRBV7-9	TRBJ1-4	TRBD1	NA	TGTGCCAGCAGCTTAGGCCAGGGGGGTGAAAAACTGTTTTTT	CASSLGQGGEKLFF
TRBV25-1	TRBJ1-3	NA	once	TGTGCCAGCAGTGGTCGGGCAGGGCTACAATCTGGAAACACCATATATTTT	CASSGRAGLQSGNTIYF
TRBV7-9	TRBJ1-1	NA	NA	TGTGCCAGCAGCTTAGGGGCTTATGTCGGAATGAACACTGAAGCTTTCTTT	CASSLGAYVGMNTEAFF
TRBV5-1	TRBJ1-4	NA	once	TGCGCCAGCAGCTTGGATGCCGGTGTAGAAAAACTGTTTTTT	CASSLDAGVEKLFF
TRBV5-4	TRBJ1-1	NA	once	TGTGCCAGCAGCCTCCAAAGTGGGCTGAGGGGGACTGAAGCTTTCTTT	CASSLQSGLRGTEAFF
TRBV2	TRBJ1-6	NA	NA	TGTGCCAGCGTGAGGTCCTATAATTCACCCCTCCACTTT	CASVRSYNSPLHF
TRBV5-1	TRBJ1-2	NA	NA	TGCGCCAGCAGCTCGTATGGGGAGGCCTATGGCTACACCTTC	CASSSYGEAYGYTF
TRBV5-1	TRBJ2-3	TRBD2	NA	TGCGCCAGCAGCTTGGGACTAGCGGGGGGCACAGATACGCAGTATTTT	CASSLGLAGGTDTQYF
TRBV6-6	TRBJ2-5	NA	NA	TGTGCCAGCAGTCCGGGACTGAGGGAGACCCAGTACTTC	CASSPGLRETQYF
TRBV11-3	TRBJ1-1	NA	NA	TGTGCCAGCAGCTTAGATATGAACACTGAAGCTTTCTTT	CASSLDMNTEAFF
TRBV28	TRBJ2-1	TRBD2	NA	TGTGCCAGCAGTCGCGCCCCCACTAGCGGAGACGCTTACAATGAGCAGTTCTTC	CASSRAPTSGDAYNEQFF
TRBV15	TRBJ2-5	NA	NA	TGTGCCACCAGAGTGAGAGGGCAAGAGACCCAGTACTTC	CATRVRGQETQYF
TRBV13	TRBJ2-1	NA	NA	TGTGCCAGCAGCCCGGAGGTAGCGGCTTACAATGAGCAGTTCTTC	CASSPEVAAYNEQFF
TRBV2	TRBJ1-2	NA	NA	TGTGCCAGCAGTGAATCCCGGGCCTCGGAGGGCTACACCTTC	CASSESRASEGYTF
TRBV19	TRBJ1-5	NA	NA	TGTGCCAGTAGTATTGACCCGACAGACAGATATAGCAATCAGCCCCAGCATTTT	CASSIDPTDRYSNQPQHF
TRBV5-8	TRBJ1-4	TRBD1	once	TGTGCCAGCAGCTCCCACCCAGGGACAGGGACTAATGAAAAACTGTTTTTT	CASSSHPGTGTNEKLFF
TRBV6-6	TRBJ1-5	NA	NA	TGTGCCAGCAGTTGGGACGGGCGCAATCAGCCCCAGCATTTT	CASSWDGRNQPQHF
TRBV6-5	TRBJ2-3	NA	NA	TGTGCCAGCACCCGGACTTCCAGCACAGATACGCAGTATTTT	CASTRTSSTDTQYF
TRBV5-1	TRBJ1-1	NA	NA	TGCGCCAGCAGCGGACATGGGAACACTGAAGCTTTCTTT	CASSGHGNTEAFF
TRBV7-9	TRBJ1-1	NA	NA	TGTGCCAGCAGCTCTCAGGGCTCAGGGTCTGAAGCTTTCTTT	CASSSQGSGSEAFF
TRBV5-1	TRBJ2-5	TRBD1	NA	TGCGCCAGCAGCTTGGGGGGACAGTTAGCGGAGACCCAGTACTTC	CASSLGGQLAETQYF
TRBV6-1	TRBJ1-5	TRBD1	NA	TGTGCCAGCAGTGATGGTCTAGGAGGGGGCTATTATAGCAATCAGCCCCAGCATTTT	CASSDGLGGGYYSNQPQHF
TRBV30	TRBJ1-6	NA	NA	TGTGCCTTACAGACAGGTTCTGATTCACCCCTCCACTTT	CALQTGSDSPLHF
TRBV6-5	TRBJ1-6	NA	once	TGTGCCAGCAGTTACGAAATCCGGGGGAATTCACCCCTCCACTTT	CASSYEIRGNSPLHF
TRBV5-5	TRBJ1-1	NA	once	TGTGCCAGCAGCTTGGAATGGACTGGCGGCACTGAAGCTTTCTTT	CASSLEWTGGTEAFF
TRBV25-1	TRBJ1-1	NA	NA	TGTGCCAGCAGTGAATATGGGCGCATCACTGAAGCTTTCTTT	CASSEYGRITEAFF
TRBV5-1	TRBJ2-2	NA	NA	TGCGCCAGCAGCTTGGGACTAGATTTCGGGGAGCTGTTTTTT	CASSLGLDFGELFF
TRBV7-2	TRBJ1-1	NA	NA	TGTGCCAGCAGCTTAAATAGTCAGAACACTGAAGCTTTCTTT	CASSLNSQNTEAFF
TRBV2	TRBJ2-3	NA	NA	TGTGCCAGCAGTAGGGGGATCACAGATACGCAGTATTTT	CASSRGITDTQYF
TRBV7-2	TRBJ2-3	NA	few	TGTGCCAGCAGCTTAGCGCGGGGGCTGTCAGATACGCAGTATTTT	CASSLARGLSDTQYF
TRBV5-1	TRBJ2-4	NA	NA	TGCGCCAGCAGCTTGGGGCAGGGTGAGACCAAAAACATTCAGTACTTC	CASSLGQGETKNIQYF
TRBV18	TRBJ2-1	NA	NA	TGTGCCAGCTCACCACCCCGGTCCCGCAATGAGCAGTTCTTC	CASSPPRSRNEQFF
TRBV19	TRBJ1-5	NA	once	TGTGCCAGTGTCCCGGGGGTTGGAAATCAGCCCCAGCATTTT	CASVPGVGNQPQHF
TRBV6-5	TRBJ2-7	NA	once	TGTGCCAGCAGTTATCGGGGAATCCAGTACTTC	CASSYRGIQYF
TRBV6-1	TRBJ2-2	NA	few	TGTGCCAGCAGTGCCCTTCTTAGTTGGGTTAACTCCGGGGAGCTGTTTTTT	CASSALLSWVNSGELFF
TRBV28	TRBJ1-2	NA	NA	TGTGCCAGCAGTGGGGACCGGGCTAACTATGGCTACACCTTC	CASSGDRANYGYTF
TRBV7-8	TRBJ2-1	NA	NA	TGTGCCAGCAGCTTAGCCGGGATGAGCCCGGTCTACAATGAGCAGTTCTTC	CASSLAGMSPVYNEQFF
TRBV5-8	TRBJ2-7	NA	NA	TGTGCCAGCACCACTAACTACGAGCAGTACTTC	CASTTNYEQYF
TRBV9	TRBJ1-1	NA	NA	TGTGCCAGCAGCCCCTTAACCTCTGAAGCTTTCTTT	CASSPLTSEAFF
TRBV29-1	TRBJ1-1	NA	NA	TGCAGCGTCCAGTTCTCTGAAGCTTTCTTT	CSVQFSEAFF
TRBV11-2	TRBJ2-3	TRBD2	NA	TGTGCCAGCAGGATAGCGGGGAGCACAGATACGCAGTATTTT	CASRIAGSTDTQYF
TRBV19	TRBJ1-2	NA	NA	TGTGCCACCATTCAACCAGGGCAGGGTAGCTATGGCTACACCTTC	CATIQPGQGSYGYTF
TRBV7-9	TRBJ2-3	NA	NA	TGTGCCAGCAGCTTAGTTGGAAGTCCAAGCACAGATACGCAGTATTTT	CASSLVGSPSTDTQYF
TRBV9	TRBJ2-7	TRBD1	once	TGTGCCAGCAGCGTAGGTTGGGACAGGGTAGGCGAGCAGTACTTC	CASSVGWDRVGEQYF
TRBV7-9	TRBJ1-1	TRBD1	NA	TGTGCCAGCAGCTTAAAGGGGGCGAATACTGAAGCTTTCTTT	CASSLKGANTEAFF
TRBV5-8	TRBJ2-5	NA	NA	TGTGCCAGCAGCTTGAGCATGTACCAAGAGACCCAGTACTTC	CASSLSMYQETQYF
TRBV10-2	TRBJ2-5	TRBD2	once	TGCGCCAGCACAAGAATAGCGGGGGCGGGAGAGACCCAGTACTTC	CASTRIAGAGETQYF
TRBV7-8	TRBJ1-6	NA	few	TGTGCCAGCAGCTTGGGGACATCTGATTCACCCCTCCACTTT	CASSLGTSDSPLHF
TRBV5-1	TRBJ2-3	NA	NA	TGCGCCAGCAGCCCGGGGTTGCTACCCGCCCCTAGCACAGATACGCAGTATTTT	CASSPGLLPAPSTDTQYF